A single sample gave rise to the 2 T cell receptor beta chains below, sequenced in a study of blood T cell repertoires in COVID-19. The protocol was immunoSEQ multiplex PCR, while the TCRdb copy is restricted to in-frame clones and leaves out a portion. Among about 210,000 clones listed, 70% to 90% were seen once. Sample: peripheral blood. Receptors originate from a woman in her forties or fifties with active or convalescent COVID-19.

With respect to this clone: The same CDR3 also results from other DNA sequences found in this sample. This chain uses TRBV5-6 with TRBJ2-1; perhaps TRBD2 as D (6 bases). Germline lookup yields CDR1 SGHDT and CDR2 YYEEEE. The CDR3 is made up of 16 amino acids. V shed 0 bases and J shed 0 bases, with 10 bases lying between them. The chain's CDR3 is CASSLGGGNSYNEQFF. CDR3 bases: TGTGCCAGCAGCTTGGGGGGCGGGAACTCCTACAATGAGCAGTTCTTC.

The V gene is TRBV6-5, the J gene TRBJ1-4; 11 bases line up with TRBD1. Germline CDR1 and CDR2: MNHEY and SVGAGI. This CDR3 has 14 residues. The V and J ends lost 6 bases and 7 bases, in that order; junction bases with no gene match: 4. The CDR3: CASRPGTGGEKLFF. CDR3 nucleotides: TGTGCCAGCAGACCCGGGACAGGGGGTGAAAAACTGTTTTTT.